The clone carrying this TCR beta chain was seen a few times. The antigen is unknown. CDR3 length: 14 amino acids. The V gene's germline CDR1 is MDHEN and CDR2 SYDVKM. With 5 bases removed from V and 9 bases from J, the gap between germline ends came to 17 bases. TCRdb independently ran MiXCR on the 5' RACE reads; one entry per CDR3 protein. The data contain more than 300,000 distinct CDR3 sequences, roughly an eighth of them singletons. This entry belongs to a study of T-cell memory formation after mild COVID-19. General study results and limits: SARS-CoV-2 specificity of second-wave clones peaking day 37 was unconfirmed. The finding that pre-infection memory included some responding clones suggested that cross-reactive memory joined. CD4+ contracting clones were mainly CM and EM; CD8+ ones, EMRA.

This chain connects TRBV28 to TRBJ2-1; possibly TRBD2 for D (5 bases). This clonotype was obtained from a man between 18 and 29 years old who had mild COVID-19 (a few samples of this study predate the infection). Cell type and time point are not known. The sequenced sample consisted of PBMCs or a T cell subset sorted from them (not recorded which). In DNA, the CDR3 is TGTGCCAGCAGTGTGATTAGCGCCTTGGGTGAGCAGTTCTTC. It encodes CASSVISALGEQFF.